Following are 16 T cell receptor beta chains from one sample sequenced in a study of T cell responses to AZD1222 COVID-19 vaccine. Generated by immunoSEQ multiplex PCR, the TCRdb table keeps only in-frame clones and is missing some. The sample lists 250,000 to 300,000 clones, around 93% occurring once. Sequencing was performed on peripheral blood, taken 28 days after the second AZD1222 dose. The receptor source for this set is an adult who received the AZD1222 COVID-19 vaccine.

This clone occurred a few times. The rearrangement uses TRBV30 and TRBJ1-2; TRBD1 might be the D (6 bases). V was trimmed by 0 bases and J by 2 bases, leaving 16 bases between them. Germline V gene sequence: CDR1 GTSNPN, CDR2 SVGIG (reference sequence). The CDR3 loop spans 16 amino acids. Written as DNA, the CDR3 is TGTGCCTGGAGTGTAAGGCTATACAGGGAAAACTATGGCTACACCTTC. This gives the protein CAWSVRLYRENYGYTF.

In DNA, the CDR3 is TGTGCCAGCAGTTTCCCCTCTGGGGAGCAGTACTTC. Translating it yields CASSFPSGEQYF. The chain combines TRBV6-2 or TRBV6-3 with TRBJ2-7; D is unclear. The germline V gene encodes CDR1 MNHEY and CDR2 SVGEGT. Trimming cost V 4 bases and J 7 bases, with 11 bases left between them. The CDR3 runs 12 residues.

The chain couples TRBV11-2 to TRBJ1-1; perhaps TRBD1 as D (5 bases). Germline V lookup: CDR1 SGHAT, CDR2 FQNNGV. CDR3 length: 14 amino acids. The ends were cut back, 2 bases at V and 3 bases at J, with 10 bases in the middle. The CDR3 loop is CASSLLSGYTEAFF. In DNA form, the CDR3 reads TGTGCCAGCAGCTTATTATCAGGGTACACTGAAGCTTTCTTT.

V gene TRBV28 combines with J gene TRBJ2-1, with D tentatively TRBD1 (6 bases). CDR3 size: 15 residues. Germline V lookup: CDR1 MDHEN, CDR2 SYDVKM. Trimming took off 4 bases at V and 6 bases at J, with 16 bases between the two ends. The CDR3 loop reads CASSSPITGSNEQFF. In nucleotides, the CDR3 is TGTGCCAGCAGTTCCCCAATCACAGGGTCCAATGAGCAGTTCTTC.

This chain connects TRBV19 to TRBJ2-7, with D tentatively TRBD1 (6 bases). The length of the CDR3 is 12 residues. Germline V gives CDR1 LNHDA, CDR2 SQIVND (reference sequence). V lost 6 bases to trimming and J lost 2 bases, with 8 bases between them. The CDR3 sequence is CASRQGPYEQYF. DNA for the CDR3: TGTGCCAGTAGACAGGGTCCCTACGAGCAGTACTTC.

This clone has a handful of counts. This rearrangement joins TRBV5-6 to TRBJ2-2; a possible D gene is TRBD2 (6 bases). From germline, CDR1 is SGHDT and CDR2 YYEEEE. V gave up 3 bases and J gave up 2 bases, with 11 bases separating them. The CDR3 totals 15 residues. CDR3: CASSYPGTNTGELFF. CDR3 sequence (DNA): TGTGCCAGCAGCTACCCAGGGACTAACACCGGGGAGCTGTTTTTT. The full variable domain, rest sourced from reference TRBV5-6 and TRBJ2-2, is DAGVTQSPTHLIKTRGQQVTLRCSPKSGHDTVSWYQQALGQGPQFIFQYYEEEERQRGNFPDRFSGHQFPNYSSELNVNALLLGDSALYLCASSYPGTNTGELFFGEGSRLTVL.

The chain joins TRBV27 to TRBJ2-2, with a tentative D call TRBD2 (6 bases). Per the germline V gene, CDR1 is MNHEY and CDR2 is SMNVEV (reference sequence). Trimming stripped 3 bases from V and 1 base from J, with 15 bases between. There are 17 residues in the CDR3. In nucleotides, the CDR3 is TGTGCCAGCAGTTTCCGGGCGGGACCCTGGAACACCGGGGAGCTGTTTTTT. This gives the protein CASSFRAGPWNTGELFF.

The chain uses TRBV28 and TRBJ2-7; maybe TRBD1 (6 bases). Trimming cost V 2 bases and J 3 bases, with 11 bases left between them. The V gene's germline CDR1 is MDHEN and CDR2 SYDVKM. The CDR3 totals 14 residues. The CDR3 nucleotides are TGTGCCAGCAGTTTACCAGGGGTTTACTACGAGCAGTACTTC. Translating it yields CASSLPGVYYEQYF.

The rearrangement uses TRBV19 and TRBJ1-6; TRBD1 is a possible D gene (6 bases). V was shortened by 0 bases and J by 11 bases, with 11 bases between the two germline ends. This CDR3 region has 14 residues. CDR1 LNHDA and CDR2 SQIVND come from the germline V gene (reference sequence). The CDR3 bases are TGTGCCAGTAGTATAGAGGCCAGGGGTGCACCCCTCCACTTT. Translating it yields CASSIEARGAPLHF.

The rearrangement uses TRBV30 and TRBJ2-7; 9 bases fit TRBD1. Germline V lookup: CDR1 GTSNPN, CDR2 SVGIG (reference sequence). V lost 8 bases, J lost 0 bases, and 2 bases stayed unmatched. There are 12 residues in the CDR3. The CDR3 DNA follows: TGTGCCGGGGACAGGGACTCCTACGAGCAGTACTTC. Residues: CAGDRDSYEQYF. Drawing the rest from reference TRBV30 and TRBJ2-7, the complete variable domain is SQTIHQWPATLVQPVGSPLSLECTVEGTSNPNLYWYRQAAGRGLQLLFYSVGIGQISSEVPQNLSASRPQDRQFILSSKKLLLSDSGFYLCAGDRDSYEQYFGPGTRLTVT.

This rearrangement joins TRBV11-2 to TRBJ2-7; 10 nucleotides match TRBD1. The germline gives CDR1 SGHAT, CDR2 FQNNGV. V gave up 7 bases and J gave up 7 bases; unmatched junction bases: 16. This CDR3 region has 16 residues. The CDR3 DNA sequence: TGTGCCAGCAACCTGTCCCCCGGGACAGGGGCGTGGGAGCAGTACTTC. Its translation is CASNLSPGTGAWEQYF.

In its sample, this clone was seen once. V is TRBV19 and J is TRBJ2-7; D perhaps matches TRBD1 (6 bases). CDR1 and CDR2 from the germline V gene are LNHDA and SQIVND (reference sequence). The CDR3 length is 14 residues. The V gene lost 3 bases and the J gene lost 2 bases, with 11 bases spanning the gap. The CDR3 DNA reads as TGTGCCAGTAGTATCCGGGACACCACCTACGAGCAGTACTTC. Its protein is CASSIRDTTYEQYF.

The rearrangement uses TRBV10-2 and TRBJ1-4, with 7 bases aligning to TRBD1. CDR3 length: 14 amino acids. Germline V gene data show CDR1 as WSHSY and CDR2 as SAAADI. V gave up 0 bases and J gave up 7 bases; unmatched junction bases: 2. CDR3 amino acids: CASSESSGGEKLFF. Here the CDR3 DNA reads TGCGCCAGCAGTGAGTCGTCAGGGGGTGAAAAACTGTTTTTT.

The J gene is TRBJ1-2, the V gene TRBV28; 9 nucleotides agree with TRBD1. Germline trimming cut 6 bases from V and 7 bases from J; bases unmatched to any gene: 9. CDR1 is MDHEN and CDR2 is SYDVKM in the germline V gene. The CDR3 loop spans 14 amino acids. CDR3 loop: CASSGPGQGIGYTF. In DNA form, the CDR3 reads TGTGCCAGCAGCGGACCGGGACAGGGTATTGGCTACACCTTC.

This chain uses TRBV7-2 with TRBJ2-5, with TRBD2 identical over 11 bases. Germline CDR1 and CDR2: SGHTA and FQGNSA. This CDR3 is built from 17 residues. The ends lost 0 bases at V and 3 bases at J; junction bases unmatched: 6. CDR3 bases: TGTGCCAGCAGCTTAGCGCGTCTTAGCGGGAGGGAAGAGACCCAGTACTTC. This encodes CASSLARLSGREETQYF. The full variable domain, in which reference TRBV7-2 and TRBJ2-5 provide the parts outside the CDR3, is GAGVSQSPSNKVTEKGKDVELRCDPISGHTALYWYRQSLGQGLEFLIYFQGNSAPDKSGLPSDRFSAERTGGSVSTLTIQRTQQEDSAVYLCASSLARLSGREETQYFGPGTRLLVL.

This chain uses TRBV7-6 with TRBJ2-3; D remains ambiguous. The germline gives CDR1 SGHVS, CDR2 FNYEAQ. V was pared by 1 base and J by 2 bases, with 10 bases between. This CDR3 region has 15 residues. The CDR3 DNA sequence: TGTGCCAGCAGCTTAGAGCCAGGCACCACAGATACGCAGTATTTT. The encoded protein is CASSLEPGTTDTQYF.